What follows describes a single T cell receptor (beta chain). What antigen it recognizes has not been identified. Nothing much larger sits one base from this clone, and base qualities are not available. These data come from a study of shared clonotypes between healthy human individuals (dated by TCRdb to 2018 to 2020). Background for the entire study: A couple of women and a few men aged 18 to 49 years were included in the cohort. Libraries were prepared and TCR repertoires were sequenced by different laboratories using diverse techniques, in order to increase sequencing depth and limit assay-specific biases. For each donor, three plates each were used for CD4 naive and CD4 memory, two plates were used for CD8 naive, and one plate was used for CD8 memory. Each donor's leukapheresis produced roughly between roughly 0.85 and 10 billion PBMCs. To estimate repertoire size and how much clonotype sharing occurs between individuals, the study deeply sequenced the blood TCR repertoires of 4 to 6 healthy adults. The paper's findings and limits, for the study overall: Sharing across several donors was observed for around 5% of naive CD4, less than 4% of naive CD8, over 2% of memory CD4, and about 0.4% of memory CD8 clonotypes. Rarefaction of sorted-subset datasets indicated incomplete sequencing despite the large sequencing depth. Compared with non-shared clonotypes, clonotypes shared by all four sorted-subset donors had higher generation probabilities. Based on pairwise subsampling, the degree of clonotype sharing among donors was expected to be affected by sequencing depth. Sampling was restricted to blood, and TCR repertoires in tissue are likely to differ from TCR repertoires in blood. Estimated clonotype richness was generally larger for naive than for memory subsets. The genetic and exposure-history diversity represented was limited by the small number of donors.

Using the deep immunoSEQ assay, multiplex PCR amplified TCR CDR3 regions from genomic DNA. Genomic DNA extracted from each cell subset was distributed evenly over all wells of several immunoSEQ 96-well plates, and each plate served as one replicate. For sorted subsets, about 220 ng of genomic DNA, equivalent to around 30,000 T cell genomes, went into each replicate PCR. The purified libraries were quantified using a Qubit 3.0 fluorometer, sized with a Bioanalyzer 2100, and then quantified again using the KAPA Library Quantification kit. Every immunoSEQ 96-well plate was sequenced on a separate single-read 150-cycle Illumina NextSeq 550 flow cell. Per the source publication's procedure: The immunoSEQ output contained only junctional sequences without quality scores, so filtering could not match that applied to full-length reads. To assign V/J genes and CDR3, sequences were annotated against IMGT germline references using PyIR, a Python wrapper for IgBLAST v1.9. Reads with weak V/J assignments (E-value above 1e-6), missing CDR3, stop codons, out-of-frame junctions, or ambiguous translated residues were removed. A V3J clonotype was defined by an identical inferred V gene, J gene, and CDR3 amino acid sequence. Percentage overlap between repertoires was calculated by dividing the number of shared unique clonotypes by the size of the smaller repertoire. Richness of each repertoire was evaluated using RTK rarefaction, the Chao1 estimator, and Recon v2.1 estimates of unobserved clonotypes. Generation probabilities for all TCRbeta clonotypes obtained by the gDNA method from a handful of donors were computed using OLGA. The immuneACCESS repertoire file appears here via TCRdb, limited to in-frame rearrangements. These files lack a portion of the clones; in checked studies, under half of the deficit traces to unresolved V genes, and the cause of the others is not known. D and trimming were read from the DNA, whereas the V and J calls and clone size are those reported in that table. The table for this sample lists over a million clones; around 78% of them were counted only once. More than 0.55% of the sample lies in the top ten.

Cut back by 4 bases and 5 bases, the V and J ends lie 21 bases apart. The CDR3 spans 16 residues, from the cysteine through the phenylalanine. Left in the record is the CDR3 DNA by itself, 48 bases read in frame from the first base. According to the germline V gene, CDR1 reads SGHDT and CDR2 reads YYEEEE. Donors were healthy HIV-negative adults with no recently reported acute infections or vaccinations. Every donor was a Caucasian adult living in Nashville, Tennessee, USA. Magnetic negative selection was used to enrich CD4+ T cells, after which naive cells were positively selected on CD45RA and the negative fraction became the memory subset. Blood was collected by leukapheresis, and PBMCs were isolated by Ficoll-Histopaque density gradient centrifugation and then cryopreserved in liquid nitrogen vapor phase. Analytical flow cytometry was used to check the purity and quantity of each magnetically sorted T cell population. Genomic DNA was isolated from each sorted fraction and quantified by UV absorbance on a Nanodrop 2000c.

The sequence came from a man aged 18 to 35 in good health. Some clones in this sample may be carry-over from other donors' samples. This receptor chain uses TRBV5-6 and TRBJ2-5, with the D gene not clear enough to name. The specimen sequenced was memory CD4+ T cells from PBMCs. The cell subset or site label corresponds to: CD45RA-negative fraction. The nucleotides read TGTGCCAGCAGCAATACTGACCTGTCCGGTGAGGAGACCCAGTACTTC. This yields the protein CASSNTDLSGEETQYF.